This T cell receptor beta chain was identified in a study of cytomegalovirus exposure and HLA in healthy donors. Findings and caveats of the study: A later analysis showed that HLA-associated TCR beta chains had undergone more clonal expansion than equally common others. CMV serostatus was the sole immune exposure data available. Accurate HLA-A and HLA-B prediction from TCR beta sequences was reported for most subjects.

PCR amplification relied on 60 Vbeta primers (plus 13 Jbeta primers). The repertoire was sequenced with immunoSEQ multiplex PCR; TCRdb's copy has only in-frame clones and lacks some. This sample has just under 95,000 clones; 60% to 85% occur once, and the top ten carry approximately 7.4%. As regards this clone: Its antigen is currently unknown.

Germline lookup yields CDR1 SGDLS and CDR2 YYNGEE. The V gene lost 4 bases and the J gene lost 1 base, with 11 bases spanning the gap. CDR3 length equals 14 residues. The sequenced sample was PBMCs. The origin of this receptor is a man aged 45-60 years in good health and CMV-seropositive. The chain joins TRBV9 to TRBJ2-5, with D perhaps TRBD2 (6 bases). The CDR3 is CASSSGLTQETQYF. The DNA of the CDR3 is TGTGCCAGCAGCAGTGGACTAACCCAAGAGACCCAGTACTTC.